This T cell receptor beta chain was profiled in a study of blood T cell repertoires in COVID-19. V lost 4 bases and J lost 2, with 11 bases in between. The CDR3 contains 14 residues. Germline V gene data show CDR1 as MDHEN and CDR2 as SYDVKM. Only in-frame clones appear in the TCRdb table, and some are missing; sequencing was by immunoSEQ multiplex PCR. The repertoire has some 100,000 clones, over 75% of them found once; the top ten carry roughly 12%. The sample comprised peripheral blood. The rearrangement uses TRBV28 and TRBJ1-1; D is unresolved. The clonotype comes from a woman under 40 with acute or convalescent COVID-19. The CDR3 is CASSWRGLNTEAFF. CDR3 coding DNA: TGTGCCAGCAGTTGGAGAGGGTTAAACACTGAAGCTTTCTTT. Complete variable domain (other parts from reference TRBV28 and TRBJ1-1): DVKVTQSSRYLVKRTGEKVFLECVQDMDHENMFWYRQDPGLGLRLIYFSYDVKMKEKGDIPEGYSVSREKKERFSLILESASTNQTSMYLCASSWRGLNTEAFFGQGTRLTVV.